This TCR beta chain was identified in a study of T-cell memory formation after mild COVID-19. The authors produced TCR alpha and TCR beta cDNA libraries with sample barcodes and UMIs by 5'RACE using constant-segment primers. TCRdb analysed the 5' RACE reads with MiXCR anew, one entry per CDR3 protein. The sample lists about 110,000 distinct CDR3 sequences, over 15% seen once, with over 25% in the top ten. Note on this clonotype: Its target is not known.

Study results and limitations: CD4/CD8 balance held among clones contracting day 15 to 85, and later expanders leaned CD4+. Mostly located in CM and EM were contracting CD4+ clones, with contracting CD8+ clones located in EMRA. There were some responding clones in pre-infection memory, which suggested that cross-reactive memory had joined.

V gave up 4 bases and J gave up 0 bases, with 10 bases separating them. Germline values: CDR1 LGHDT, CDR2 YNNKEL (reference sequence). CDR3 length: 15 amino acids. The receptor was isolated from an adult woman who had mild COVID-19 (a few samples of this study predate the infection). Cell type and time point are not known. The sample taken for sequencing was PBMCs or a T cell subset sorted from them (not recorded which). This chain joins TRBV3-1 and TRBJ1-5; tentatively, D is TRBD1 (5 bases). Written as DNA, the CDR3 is TGTGCCAGCAGCCCCGACAGAAATAGCAATCAGCCCCAGCATTTT. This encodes CASSPDRNSNQPQHF.